One TCR beta chain is described in this entry. With 5 bases removed from V and 3 bases from J, the gap between germline ends came to 13 bases. There are 13 residues in the CDR3. CDR1 GTSNPN and CDR2 SVGIG come from the germline V gene (reference sequence). These data come from a study of cytomegalovirus exposure and HLA in healthy donors. Method: immunoSEQ multiplex PCR; TCRdb's copy keeps in-frame clones and lacks some. The data contain 150,000 to 200,000 clones, less than 90% of them singletons. Sequenced input: PBMCs. The receptor's source is a woman in her late teens or twenties in good health and CMV-seronegative. The chain couples TRBV30 to TRBJ1-1, with D unresolved. In DNA, the CDR3 is TGTGCCTGGGGAGCCTTGGGTTACACTGAAGCTTTCTTT. This gives the protein CAWGALGYTEAFF.